This TCR beta chain was captured in a study of blood T cell repertoires in COVID-19. Study at large: Samples representing acute and convalescent COVID-19 were sourced from the United States, Italy and Spain.

This clone was picked up a small number of times. V shed 1 base and J 5 bases; nucleotides not matched to a gene: 9. The CDR3 is 16 amino acids. Germline CDR1 is SGHVS and CDR2 is FNYEAQ. Authors' data handling: Amplification from reference gene primers served as the basis for estimated nucleated cell counts. Data came from immunoSEQ multiplex PCR; TCRdb stores just in-frame clones and leaves some out. That table furnishes V, J and clone size, whereas the DNA furnished D and trimming. The sample contains 200,000 to 250,000 clones, about four fifths of which appear only once. Those enrolled, adults aged roughly 18 to 95 years, came from 20 to 25 US areas.

This sequence originates from a woman aged 50 to 60 with acute COVID-19. The chain couples TRBV7-6 to TRBJ1-1; 8 positions match TRBD1. Sequences were obtained from PBMCs or T cells enriched from blood (not recorded which). This CDR3 is CASSLGVAGGWTEAFF. CDR3 DNA: TGTGCCAGCAGCTTAGGGGTGGCAGGGGGCTGGACTGAAGCTTTCTTT.